Described below is a single TCR beta chain sequence and its context. Its cognate antigen is unknown. These data belong to a study of identical twins. TCRdb reprocessed the 5' RACE reads with MiXCR, giving one entry per CDR3 protein. This sample has 430,000 or so distinct CDR3 sequences; approximately 24% occur once, and the top ten carry about 2.7%. Study-level findings and limits: It was out-of-frame TCR alpha sharing in monozygotic twins that models underestimated. High-abundance cord blood beta clonotypes had fewer insertions; memory repertoires showed none.

V gave up 3 bases and J gave up 4 bases; unmatched junction bases: 3. Germline V lookup: CDR1 DFQATT, CDR2 SNEGSKA (reference sequence). The CDR3 is made up of 13 amino acids. In addition, the sample was reused for a study of T cells expressing NK-cell markers. That paper notes: The authors derived TCR beta repertoires from sorted CD3+CD56+NKG2C+, CD3+CD56+NKG2C- and CD3+CD56-NKG2C+ T cells. HCMV seropositivity characterized most of the eight sequenced donors, and seronegativity one.

The source is a woman in her late teens or twenties in good health. The V and J genes are TRBV20-1 and TRBJ2-3, with 8 bases lining up with TRBD2. Material for sequencing was CD4+ T cells sorted from blood. Here the CDR3 DNA reads TGCAGTGCTAGTACTAGCGGAGCAGATACGCAGTATTTT. The encoded protein is CSASTSGADTQYF.